The clone carrying this T cell receptor beta chain has a handful of counts. The antigen is unknown. This CDR3 comprises 15 residues. V was pared by 2 bases and J by 8 bases, with 9 bases of the junction left unmatched. From germline, CDR1 is LNHDA and CDR2 SQIVND (reference sequence). A single record per CDR3 protein comes from TCRdb applying MiXCR to the reads. This table holds approximately 260,000 distinct CDR3 sequences, about 17% found once. The data are from a study of T cell repertoires in cytomegalovirus infection. Across the whole study: The public TCR beta signatures pointed to both CMV infection and matching HLA type.

Study-wide points: The ex vivo response was dominated by HLA-C-restricted CMV-specific TCR beta clonotypes.

The sequenced sample was CD8+ T cells from PBMCs. This receptor was identified in a human donor in good health (CMV status not recorded). Some clones in this sample may be carry-over from other donors' samples. The chain links TRBV19 to TRBJ2-1, with 7 bases aligning to TRBD2. CDR3 coding DNA: TGTGCCAGTAGTATATTTAGCGGGTCCAAGGATGAGCAGTTCTTC. It translates to CASSIFSGSKDEQFF.